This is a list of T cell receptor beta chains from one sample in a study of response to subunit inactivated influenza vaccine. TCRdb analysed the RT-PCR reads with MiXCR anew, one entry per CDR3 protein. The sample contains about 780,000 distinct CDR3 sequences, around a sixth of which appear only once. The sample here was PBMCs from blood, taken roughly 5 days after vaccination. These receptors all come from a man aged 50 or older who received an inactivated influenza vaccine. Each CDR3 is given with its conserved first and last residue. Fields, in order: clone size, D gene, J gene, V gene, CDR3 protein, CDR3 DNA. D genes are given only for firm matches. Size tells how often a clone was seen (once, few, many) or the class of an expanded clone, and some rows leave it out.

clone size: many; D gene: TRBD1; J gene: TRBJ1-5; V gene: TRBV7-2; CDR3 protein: CASRQGTAQPQHF; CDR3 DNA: TGTGCCAGCAGGCAGGGGACAGCCCAGCCCCAGCATTTT
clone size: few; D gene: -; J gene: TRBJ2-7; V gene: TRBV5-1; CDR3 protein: CASSRGGVNPYEQYF; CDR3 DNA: TGCGCCAGCAGCCGAGGGGGAGTCAACCCCTACGAGCAGTACTTC
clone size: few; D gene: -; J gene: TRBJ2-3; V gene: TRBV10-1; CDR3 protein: CASSPRGATTDTQYF; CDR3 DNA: TGCGCCAGCAGCCCTAGAGGGGCAACGACAGATACGCAGTATTTT
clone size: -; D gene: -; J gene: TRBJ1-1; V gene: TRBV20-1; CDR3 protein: CSARPTSKAFF; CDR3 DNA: TGCAGTGCTCGCCCGACCTCTAAAGCTTTCTTT
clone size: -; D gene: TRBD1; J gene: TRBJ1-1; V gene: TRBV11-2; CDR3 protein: CASAGTGGTEAFF; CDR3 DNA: TGTGCCAGCGCTGGGACAGGGGGGACTGAAGCTTTCTTT
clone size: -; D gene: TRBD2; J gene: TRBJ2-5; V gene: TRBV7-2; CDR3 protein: CASSLPAGGILETQYF; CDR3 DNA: TGTGCCAGCAGCCTCCCAGCGGGGGGGATTCTGGAGACCCAGTACTTC
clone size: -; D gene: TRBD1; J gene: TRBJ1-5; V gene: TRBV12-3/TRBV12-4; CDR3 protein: CASSFRGPYSNQPQHF; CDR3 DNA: TGTGCCAGCAGTTTCAGGGGGCCCTATAGCAATCAGCCCCAGCATTTT
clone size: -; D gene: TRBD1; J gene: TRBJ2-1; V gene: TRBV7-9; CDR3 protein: CASRTGTGANNEQFF; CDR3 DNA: TGTGCCAGCAGAACCGGGACAGGGGCTAACAATGAGCAGTTCTTC
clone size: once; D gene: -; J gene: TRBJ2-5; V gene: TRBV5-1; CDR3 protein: CASSRDPSQQETQYF; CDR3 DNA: TGCGCCAGCAGCCGGGACCCGAGTCAGCAAGAGACCCAGTACTTC
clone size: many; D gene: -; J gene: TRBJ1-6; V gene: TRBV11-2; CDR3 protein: CASSLVSGPRHPPLHF; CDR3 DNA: TGTGCCAGCAGCTTAGTCTCCGGGCCGCGTCACCCACCCCTCCACTTT
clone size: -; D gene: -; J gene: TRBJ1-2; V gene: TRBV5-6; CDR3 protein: CASRDISSSNYGYTF; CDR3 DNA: TGTGCCAGCAGGGATATCTCTAGCTCGAACTATGGCTACACCTTC
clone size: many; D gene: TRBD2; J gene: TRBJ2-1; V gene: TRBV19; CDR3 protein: CASSIDRLAPRSNEQFF; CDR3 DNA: TGTGCCAGTAGTATAGATCGACTAGCGCCCCGGTCCAATGAGCAGTTCTTC
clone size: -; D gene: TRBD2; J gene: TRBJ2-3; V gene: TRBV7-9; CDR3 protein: CASSPRLAGETTDTQYF; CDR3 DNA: TGTGCCAGCAGCCCAAGGCTAGCGGGAGAGACAACAGATACGCAGTATTTT
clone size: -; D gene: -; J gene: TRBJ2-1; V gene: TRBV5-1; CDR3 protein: CASSMVGGLANNEQFF; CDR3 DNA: TGCGCCAGCAGCATGGTGGGGGGTTTGGCCAACAATGAGCAGTTCTTC
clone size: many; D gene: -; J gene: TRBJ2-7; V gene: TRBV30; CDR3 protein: CAWSVGVYEQYF; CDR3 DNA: TGTGCCTGGAGTGTGGGGGTTTACGAGCAGTACTTC
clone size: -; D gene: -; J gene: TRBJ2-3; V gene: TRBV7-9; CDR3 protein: CASTPQGFDTQYF; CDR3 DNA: TGTGCCAGCACCCCCCAGGGTTTTGATACGCAGTATTTT
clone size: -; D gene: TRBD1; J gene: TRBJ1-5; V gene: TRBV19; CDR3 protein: CASSGTAGNQPQHF; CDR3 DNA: TGTGCCAGTTCCGGGACAGCGGGCAATCAGCCCCAGCATTTT
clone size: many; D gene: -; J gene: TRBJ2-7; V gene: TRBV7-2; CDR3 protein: CASSFSRGEQYF; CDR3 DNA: TGTGCCAGCAGCTTTTCCCGGGGGGAGCAGTACTTC
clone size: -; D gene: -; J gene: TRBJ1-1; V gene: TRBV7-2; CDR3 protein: CASSLAGHSEAFF; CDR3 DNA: TGTGCCAGCAGCTTAGCGGGACATTCCGAAGCTTTCTTT
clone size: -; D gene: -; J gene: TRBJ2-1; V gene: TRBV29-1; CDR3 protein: CSVDGGRLYNEQFF; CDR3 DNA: TGCAGCGTTGACGGGGGTCGCCTATACAATGAGCAGTTCTTC